This T cell receptor beta chain was retrieved from a study of beta chain features in type 1 diabetes. Study-wide results and limits: A cDNA-based sequencing approach could over-represent cells with high TCR expression. Significant though moderate, a shortening of TCRB CDR3s appeared in all four CD4+ subsets of Type 1 diabetes patients.

Each of the CD4+ naive, central memory, regulatory and stem cell-like memory populations was sorted via CD45RO/CCR7/CD25/CD127/CD95/CD27. Sorted populations all exceeded 95% purity. Remarks on this clone: The antigen is unknown.

Reverse transcription of all isolated RNA meant that expressed TCRB transcripts were sequenced. For naive, central memory and regulatory T cell samples, reads averaged around 3.6 million. Generated by immunoSEQ multiplex PCR, the TCRdb table keeps only in-frame clones and is missing some. Here the sample spans a few hundred thousand clones, 8.5% to 10% being singletons. Sequences were obtained from central memory CD4+ T cells from blood. The clonotype was recovered from a man aged 25-40 years with type 1 diabetes.

The CDR3 reads CASRRRGEQFF. The CDR3 coding sequence is TGTGCCAGCCGTCGTAGGGGTGAGCAGTTCTTC. V and J are TRBV28 and TRBJ2-1, with D tentatively TRBD1 (5 bases). The length of the CDR3 is 11 residues. Trimming shortened V by 8 bases and J by 9 bases, and 11 bases separated the two germline ends. CDR1 MDHEN and CDR2 SYDVKM come from the germline V gene.